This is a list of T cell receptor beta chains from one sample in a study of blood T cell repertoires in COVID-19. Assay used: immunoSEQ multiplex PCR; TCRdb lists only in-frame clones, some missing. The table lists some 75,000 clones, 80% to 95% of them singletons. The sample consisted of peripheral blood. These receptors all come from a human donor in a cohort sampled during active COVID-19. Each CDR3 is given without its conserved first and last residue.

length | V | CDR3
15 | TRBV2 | AAPGTGGSPLNTEAF
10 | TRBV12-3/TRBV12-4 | ASSFRGGEAF
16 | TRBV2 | ASSEWGADRAQNTEAF
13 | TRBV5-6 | ASSLPPGTRGTQY
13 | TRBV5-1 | ASSPDGMGGTEAF
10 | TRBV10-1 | ASSESGLELF
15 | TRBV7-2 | ASSLQAGTSGNNEQF
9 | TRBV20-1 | SAGGGYEQY
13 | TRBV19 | ASSAASVGQETQY
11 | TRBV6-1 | ASSDTGDTEAF